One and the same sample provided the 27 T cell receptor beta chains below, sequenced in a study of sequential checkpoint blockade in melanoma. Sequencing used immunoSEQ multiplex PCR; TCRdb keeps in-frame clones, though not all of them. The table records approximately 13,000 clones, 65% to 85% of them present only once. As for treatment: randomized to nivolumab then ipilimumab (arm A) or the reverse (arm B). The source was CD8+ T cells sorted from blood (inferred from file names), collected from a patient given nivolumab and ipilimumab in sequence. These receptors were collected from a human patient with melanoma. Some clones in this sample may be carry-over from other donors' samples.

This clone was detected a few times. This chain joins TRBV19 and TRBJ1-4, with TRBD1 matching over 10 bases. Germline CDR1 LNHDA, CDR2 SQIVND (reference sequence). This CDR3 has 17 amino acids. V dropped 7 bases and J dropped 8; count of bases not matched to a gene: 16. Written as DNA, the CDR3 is TGTGCCAGTACCCTTGAAACGGGACAGGGGATTGAGGAAAAACTGTTTTTT. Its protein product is CASTLETGQGIEEKLFF.

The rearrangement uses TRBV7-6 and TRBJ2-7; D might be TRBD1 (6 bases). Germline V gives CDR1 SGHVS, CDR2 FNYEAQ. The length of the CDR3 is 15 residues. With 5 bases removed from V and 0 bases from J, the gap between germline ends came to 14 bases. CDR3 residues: CASSLETGHSYEQYF. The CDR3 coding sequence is TGTGCCAGCAGCCTCGAGACAGGTCACTCCTACGAGCAGTACTTC.

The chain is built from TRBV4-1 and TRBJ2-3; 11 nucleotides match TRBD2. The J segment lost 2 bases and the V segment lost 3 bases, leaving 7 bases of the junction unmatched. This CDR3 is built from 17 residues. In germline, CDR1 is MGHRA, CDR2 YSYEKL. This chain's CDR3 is CASSHPGTSGNTDTQYF. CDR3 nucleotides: TGCGCCAGCAGCCACCCTGGGACTAGCGGCAACACAGATACGCAGTATTTT.

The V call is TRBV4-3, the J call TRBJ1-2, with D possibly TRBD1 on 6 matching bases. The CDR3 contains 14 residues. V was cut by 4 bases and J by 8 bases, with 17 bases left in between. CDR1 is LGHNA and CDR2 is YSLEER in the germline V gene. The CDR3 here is CASSPMVVDRGYTF. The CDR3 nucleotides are TGCGCCAGCAGCCCTATGGTGGTGGACAGAGGCTACACCTTC.

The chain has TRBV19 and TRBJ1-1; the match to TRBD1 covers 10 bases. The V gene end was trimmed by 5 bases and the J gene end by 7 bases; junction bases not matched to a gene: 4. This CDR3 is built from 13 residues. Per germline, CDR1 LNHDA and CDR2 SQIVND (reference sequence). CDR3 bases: TGTGCCAGTAGTGCGACAGGGGGCCGTGAAGCTTTCTTT. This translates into CASSATGGREAFF.

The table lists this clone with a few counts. The CDR3 DNA is TGTGCCAGCAGTTTCCCCGCGGGGGAGCAGTTCTTC. It translates to CASSFPAGEQFF. The chain employs TRBV27 and TRBJ2-1, with a possible D match to TRBD2 (6 bases). V lost 3 bases, J lost 10 bases, and 10 bases lay in between. CDR1 and CDR2 from the germline V gene are MNHEY and SMNVEV (reference sequence). This CDR3 contains 12 residues.

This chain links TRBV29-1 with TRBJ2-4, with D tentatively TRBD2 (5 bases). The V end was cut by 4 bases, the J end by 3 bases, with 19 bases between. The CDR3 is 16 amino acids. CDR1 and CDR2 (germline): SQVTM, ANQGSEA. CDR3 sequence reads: CSVGDLEGYGKNIQYF. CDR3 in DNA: TGCAGCGTTGGAGACCTTGAGGGATATGGCAAAAACATTCAGTACTTC. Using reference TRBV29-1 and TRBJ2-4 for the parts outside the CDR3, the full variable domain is SAVISQKPSRDICQRGTSLTIQCQVDSQVTMMFWYRQQPGQSLTLIATANQGSEATYESGFVIDKFPISRPNLTFSTLTVSNMSPEDSSIYLCSVGDLEGYGKNIQYFGAGTRLSVL.

The CDR3 is CASSYSGGPGYNEQFF. CDR3 coding DNA: TGTGCCAGCAGTTACTCTGGCGGGCCAGGTTACAATGAGCAGTTCTTC. The chain joins TRBV6-5 to TRBJ2-1, with a possible D match to TRBD2 (5 bases). Germline V gene lookup returns CDR1 MNHEY and CDR2 SVGAGI. Trimming cost V 0 bases and J 4 bases, with 13 bases left between them. The CDR3 loop spans 16 amino acids.

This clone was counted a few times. CDR3 coding DNA: TGTGCCAGCAGCGTAGGGGGCACAGGGGCTGGAAACACCATATATTTT. This codes for CASSVGGTGAGNTIYF. This chain uses TRBV9 with TRBJ1-3; 7 bases map to TRBD1. The ends lost 0 bases at V and 2 bases at J; junction bases unmatched: 5. The CDR3 covers 16 residues. The germline CDR1 and CDR2 sequences are SGDLS and YYNGEE.

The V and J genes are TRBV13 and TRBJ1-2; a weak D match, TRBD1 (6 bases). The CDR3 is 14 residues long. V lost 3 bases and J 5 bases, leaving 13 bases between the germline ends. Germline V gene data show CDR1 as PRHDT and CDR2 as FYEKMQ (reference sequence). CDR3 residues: CASSLDRDIYGYTF. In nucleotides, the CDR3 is TGTGCCAGCAGCTTGGACCGGGACATTTATGGCTACACCTTC.

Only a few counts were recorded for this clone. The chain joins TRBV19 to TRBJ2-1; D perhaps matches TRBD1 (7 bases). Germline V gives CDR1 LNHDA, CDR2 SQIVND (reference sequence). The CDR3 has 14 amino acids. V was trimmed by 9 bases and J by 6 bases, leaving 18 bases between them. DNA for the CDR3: TGTGCCAGCGGGGAGGAGGGGGCCTTCAATGAGCAGTTCTTC. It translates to CASGEEGAFNEQFF. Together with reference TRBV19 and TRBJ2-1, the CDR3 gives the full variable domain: DGGITQSPKYLFRKEGQNVTLSCEQNLNHDAMYWYRQDPGQGLRLIYYSQIVNDFQKGDIAEGYSVSREKKESFPLTVTSAQKNPTAFYLCASGEEGAFNEQFFGPGTRLTVL.

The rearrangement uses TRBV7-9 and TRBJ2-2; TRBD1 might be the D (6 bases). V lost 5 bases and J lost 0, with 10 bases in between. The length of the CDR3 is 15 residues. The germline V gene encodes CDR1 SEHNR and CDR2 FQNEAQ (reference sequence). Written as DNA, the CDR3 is TGTGCCAGCAGCCGGACAGCTACGAACACCGGGGAGCTGTTTTTT. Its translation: CASSRTATNTGELFF.

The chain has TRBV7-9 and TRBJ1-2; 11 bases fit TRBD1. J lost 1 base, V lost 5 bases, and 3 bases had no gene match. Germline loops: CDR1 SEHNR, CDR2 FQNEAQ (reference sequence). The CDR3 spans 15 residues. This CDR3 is CASSLGTGGNYGYTF. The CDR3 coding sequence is TGTGCCAGCAGCCTCGGGACAGGGGGTAACTATGGCTACACCTTC.

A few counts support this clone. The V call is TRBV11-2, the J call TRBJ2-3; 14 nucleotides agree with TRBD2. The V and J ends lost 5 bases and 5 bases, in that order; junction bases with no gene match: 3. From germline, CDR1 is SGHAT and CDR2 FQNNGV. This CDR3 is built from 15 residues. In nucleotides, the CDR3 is TGTGCCAGCAGCAACGGACTAGCGGGGGGAGATACGCAGTATTTT. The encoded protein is CASSNGLAGGDTQYF.

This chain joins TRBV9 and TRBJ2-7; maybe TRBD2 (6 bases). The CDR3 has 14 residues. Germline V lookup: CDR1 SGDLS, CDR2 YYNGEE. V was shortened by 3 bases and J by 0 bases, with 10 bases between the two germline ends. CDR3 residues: CASSAGDSSYEQYF. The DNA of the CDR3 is TGTGCCAGCAGCGCGGGGGACTCCTCCTACGAGCAGTACTTC.

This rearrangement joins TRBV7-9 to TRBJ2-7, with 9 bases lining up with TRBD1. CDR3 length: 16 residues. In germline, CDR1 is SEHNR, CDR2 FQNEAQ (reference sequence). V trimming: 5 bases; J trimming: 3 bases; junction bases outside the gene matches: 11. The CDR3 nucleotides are TGTGCCAGCAGCCCCACCGGGACAGGGATCCTCTACGAGCAGTACTTC. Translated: CASSPTGTGILYEQYF.

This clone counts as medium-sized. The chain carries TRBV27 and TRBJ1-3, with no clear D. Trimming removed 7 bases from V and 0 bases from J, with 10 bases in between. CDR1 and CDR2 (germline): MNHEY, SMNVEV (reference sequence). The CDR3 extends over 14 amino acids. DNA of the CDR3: TGTGCCAGCACCACGGAGGGCTCTGGAAACACCATATATTTT. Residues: CASTTEGSGNTIYF.

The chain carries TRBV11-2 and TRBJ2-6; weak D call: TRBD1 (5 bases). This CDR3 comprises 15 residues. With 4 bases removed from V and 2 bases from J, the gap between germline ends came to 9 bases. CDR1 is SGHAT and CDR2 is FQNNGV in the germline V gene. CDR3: CASSSRTTGANVLTF. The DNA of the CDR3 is TGTGCCAGCAGCTCCCGGACAACTGGGGCCAACGTCCTGACTTTC.

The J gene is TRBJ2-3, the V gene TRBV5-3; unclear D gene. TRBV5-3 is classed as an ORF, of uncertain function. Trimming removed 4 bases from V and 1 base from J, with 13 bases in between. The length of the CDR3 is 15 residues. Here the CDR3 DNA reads TGTGCCAGAAGCCGTGTCAGTAAAGGCACAGATACGCAGTATTTT. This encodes CARSRVSKGTDTQYF.

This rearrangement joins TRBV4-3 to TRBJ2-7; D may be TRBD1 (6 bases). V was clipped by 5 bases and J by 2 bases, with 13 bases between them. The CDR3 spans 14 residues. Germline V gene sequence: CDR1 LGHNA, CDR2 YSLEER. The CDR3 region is CASSEIHRAYEQYF. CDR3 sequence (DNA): TGCGCCAGCAGCGAAATTCACAGGGCCTACGAGCAGTACTTC.

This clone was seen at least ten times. CDR3: CASSPRSRSYEQYF. In DNA, the CDR3 is TGTGCCAGCAGCCCCCGCTCCAGGTCCTACGAGCAGTACTTC. The chain uses TRBV7-8 and TRBJ2-7; D gene unclear. This CDR3 spans 14 amino acids. Trimming took 5 bases from V and 1 from J, leaving 12 bases between them. CDR1 is SGHVS, CDR2 FQNEAQ, per germline.

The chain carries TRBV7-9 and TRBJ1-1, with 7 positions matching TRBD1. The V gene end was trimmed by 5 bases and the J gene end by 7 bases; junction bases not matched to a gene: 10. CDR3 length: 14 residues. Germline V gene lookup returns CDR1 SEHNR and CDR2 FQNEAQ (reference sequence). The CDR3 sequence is CASSLIEDRVEAFF. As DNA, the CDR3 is TGTGCCAGCAGCCTAATAGAAGACAGGGTTGAAGCTTTCTTT.

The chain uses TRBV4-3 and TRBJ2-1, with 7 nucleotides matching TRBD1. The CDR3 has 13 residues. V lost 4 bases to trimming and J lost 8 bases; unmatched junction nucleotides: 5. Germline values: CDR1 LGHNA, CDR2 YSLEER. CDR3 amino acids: CASSPQTGYEQFF. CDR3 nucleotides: TGCGCCAGCAGCCCCCAGACAGGGTATGAGCAGTTCTTC.

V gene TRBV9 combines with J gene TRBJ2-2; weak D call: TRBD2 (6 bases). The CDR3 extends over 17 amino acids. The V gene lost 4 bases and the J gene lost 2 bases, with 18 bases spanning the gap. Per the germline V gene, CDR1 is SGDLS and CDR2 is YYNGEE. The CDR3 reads CASSPIPGTQNTGELFF. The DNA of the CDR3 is TGTGCCAGCAGCCCAATTCCCGGGACTCAAAACACCGGGGAGCTGTTTTTT.

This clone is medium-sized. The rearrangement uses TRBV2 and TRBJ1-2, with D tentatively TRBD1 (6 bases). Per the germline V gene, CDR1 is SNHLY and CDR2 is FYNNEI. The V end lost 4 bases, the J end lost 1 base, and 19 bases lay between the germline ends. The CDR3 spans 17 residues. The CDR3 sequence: CASSGGQPRALNYGYTF. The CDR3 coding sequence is TGTGCCAGCAGTGGGGGGCAGCCGAGGGCCCTTAACTATGGCTACACCTTC. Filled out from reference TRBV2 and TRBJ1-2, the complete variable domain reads EPEVTQTPSHQVTQMGQEVILRCVPISNHLYFYWYRQILGQKVEFLVSFYNNEISEKSEIFDDQFSVERPDGSNFTLKIRSTKLEDSAMYFCASSGGQPRALNYGYTFGSGTRLTVV.

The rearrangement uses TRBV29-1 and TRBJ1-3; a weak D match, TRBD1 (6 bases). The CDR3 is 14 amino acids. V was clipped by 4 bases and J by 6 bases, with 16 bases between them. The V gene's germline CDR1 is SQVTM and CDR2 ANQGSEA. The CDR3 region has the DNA TGCAGCGTTGGACGCCAGGGACATAAAAACACCATATATTTT. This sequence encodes CSVGRQGHKNTIYF.

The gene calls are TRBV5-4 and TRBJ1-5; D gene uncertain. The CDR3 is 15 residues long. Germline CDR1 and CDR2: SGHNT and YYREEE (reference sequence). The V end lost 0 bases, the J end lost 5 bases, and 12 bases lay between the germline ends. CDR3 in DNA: TGTGCCAGCAGCTTGGATGGACTGAAAGATCAGCCCCAGCATTTT. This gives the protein CASSLDGLKDQPQHF.